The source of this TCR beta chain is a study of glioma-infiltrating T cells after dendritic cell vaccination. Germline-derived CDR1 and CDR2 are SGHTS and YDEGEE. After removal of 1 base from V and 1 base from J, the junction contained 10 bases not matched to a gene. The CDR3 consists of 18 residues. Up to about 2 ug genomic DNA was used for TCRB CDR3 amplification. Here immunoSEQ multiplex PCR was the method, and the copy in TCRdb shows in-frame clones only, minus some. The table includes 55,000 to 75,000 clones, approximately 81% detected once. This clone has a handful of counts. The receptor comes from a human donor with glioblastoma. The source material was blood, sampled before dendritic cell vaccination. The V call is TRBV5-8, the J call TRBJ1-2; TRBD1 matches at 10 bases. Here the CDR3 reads CASSLMSWTGGYNYGYTF. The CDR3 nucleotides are TGTGCCAGCAGCTTGATGTCCTGGACAGGGGGATATAACTATGGCTACACCTTC.